The 29 T cell receptor beta chains listed next were all sequenced from one sample in a study of cytomegalovirus exposure and HLA in healthy donors. The PCR made use of 60 Vbeta and 13 Jbeta primers. Some clones are missing from TCRdb's copy, which holds only in-frame ones; the method was immunoSEQ multiplex PCR. The sample lists 200,000 or so clones; 75% to 85% were seen once. The specimen sequenced was PBMCs. These receptors were taken from a woman between 18 and 29 years old in good health and CMV-seropositive.

The chain couples TRBV5-4 to TRBJ2-7, with 10 bases identical to TRBD1. Germline CDR1 is SGHNT and CDR2 is YYREEE (reference sequence). The ends lost 5 bases at V and 6 bases at J; junction bases unmatched: 5. The CDR3 has 13 amino acids. CDR3 coding DNA: TGTGCCAGCAGAGGACAGGGGGAGAGCGAGCAGTACTTC. Translated, it gives CASRGQGESEQYF.

The rearrangement uses TRBV10-3 and TRBJ2-7, with TRBD1 identical over 8 bases. Germline assignment: CDR1 ENHRY and CDR2 SYGVKD. This CDR3 is built from 12 residues. V lost 11 bases and J lost 1; bases outside the gene matches: 4. This CDR3 reads CASGTGSYEQYF. CDR3 DNA: TGTGCCTCCGGGACAGGTTCCTACGAGCAGTACTTC.

J is TRBJ1-2 and V is TRBV4-1; 9 nucleotides agree with TRBD1. Germline trimming cut 4 bases from V and 2 bases from J; bases unmatched to any gene: 11. Germline V lookup: CDR1 MGHRA, CDR2 YSYEKL. This CDR3 is 17 amino acids long. The DNA of the CDR3 is TGCGCCAGCAGCCGAAACTACCGGACAGGGGAAAACTATGGCTACACCTTC. As protein: CASSRNYRTGENYGYTF.

This clone has only a few counts. The V and J genes are TRBV6-1 and TRBJ1-2; 9 bases match TRBD1. CDR1 MNHNS and CDR2 SASEGT come from the germline V gene. V lost 6 bases and J lost 3; bases outside the gene matches: 8. The CDR3 runs to 15 residues. Here the CDR3 DNA reads TGTGCCAGCAGGCCGGACAGGGGCGCATACTATGGCTACACCTTC. This gives the protein CASRPDRGAYYGYTF.

The chain combines TRBV9 with TRBJ1-6, with D possibly TRBD1 on 5 matching bases. Looked up from germline, CDR1 is SGDLS and CDR2 is YYNGEE. This CDR3 has 16 residues. The V and J ends lost 2 bases and 10 bases respectively, with 19 bases between them. The CDR3 DNA sequence: TGTGCCAGCAGCGTCAGCGGGGCGGGATTAGGGTCACCCCTCCACTTT. Its translation: CASSVSGAGLGSPLHF.

The V and J genes are TRBV10-3 and TRBJ2-5, with TRBD1 identical over 8 bases. Germline V gene data show CDR1 as ENHRY and CDR2 as SYGVKD. This CDR3 comprises 15 residues. V lost 8 bases to trimming and J lost 9 bases; unmatched junction nucleotides: 17. The CDR3 DNA reads as TGTGCCATCCAAGCAGGGACAGGAGCCAGGGAGGCCCAGTACTTC. Protein product: CAIQAGTGAREAQYF.

This sequence joins TRBV5-1 and TRBJ1-1; D might be TRBD1 (6 bases). This CDR3 contains 14 residues. Trimming pared 4 bases from V and 0 bases from J, leaving 10 bases between. CDR1 is SGHRS, CDR2 YFSETQ, per germline. The CDR3 here is CASSQTGLNTEAFF. CDR3 nucleotide sequence: TGCGCCAGCAGCCAAACAGGGTTGAACACTGAAGCTTTCTTT. Full variable domain (outside the CDR3, taken from reference TRBV5-1 and TRBJ1-1): KAGVTQTPRYLIKTRGQQVTLSCSPISGHRSVSWYQQTPGQGLQFLFEYFSETQRNKGNFPGRFSGRQFSNSRSEMNVSTLELGDSALYLCASSQTGLNTEAFFGQGTRLTVV.

This chain connects TRBV6-4 to TRBJ1-3; D gene uncertain. Germline V gene lookup returns CDR1 MRHNA and CDR2 SNTAGT. This CDR3 is 13 amino acids long. V was shortened by 5 bases and J by 2 bases, with 7 bases between the two germline ends. This chain's CDR3 is CASSPEAGNTIYF. For the CDR3, the DNA is TGTGCCAGCAGTCCGGAGGCTGGAAACACCATATATTTT.

This clone was seen only a few times. Germline and junction disagree at one end, which may indicate a read error. The rearrangement uses TRBV7-7 and TRBJ2-5; 7 bases map to TRBD2. Per the germline V gene, CDR1 is SSHAT and CDR2 is FNYEAQ (reference sequence). This CDR3 spans 15 amino acids. The chain's CDR3 is CASSLSQRGGETQYF. Here the CDR3 DNA reads TGTGCTAGCAGCTTGTCCCAGCGGGGAGGAGAGACCCAGTACTTC.

The rearrangement uses TRBV9 and TRBJ1-1; 8 bases align to TRBD1. The V and J ends lost 0 bases and 0 bases, in that order; junction bases with no gene match: 4. The CDR3 is made up of 16 amino acids. The V gene's germline CDR1 is SGDLS and CDR2 YYNGEE. This CDR3 reads CASSVGTGSMNTEAFF. The CDR3 nucleotides are TGTGCCAGCAGCGTAGGGACAGGGTCCATGAACACTGAAGCTTTCTTT.

The gene calls are TRBV9 and TRBJ1-2; possibly TRBD1 for D (5 bases). Trimming removed 3 bases at V and 4 bases at J, with 13 bases between. Germline V gives CDR1 SGDLS, CDR2 YYNGEE. The CDR3 contains 14 residues. The CDR3 region is CASSAAGPSYGYTF. CDR3 DNA: TGTGCCAGCAGCGCGGCGGGACCGAGCTATGGCTACACCTTC.

Only a few counts were recorded for this clone. The chain combines TRBV6-4 with TRBJ2-1; weak D call: TRBD2 (7 bases). V was trimmed by 3 bases and J by 8 bases, leaving 17 bases between them. The V gene's germline CDR1 is MRHNA and CDR2 SNTAGT. This CDR3 region has 15 residues. Written as DNA, the CDR3 is TGTGCCAGCAGTGATGGCGGGGGCCAAGCAGATGAGCAGTTCTTC. Protein: CASSDGGGQADEQFF.

CDR3 loop: CASSVGLAGGQGGYTDTQYF. CDR3 nucleotides: TGTGCCAGCAGCGTAGGTCTCGCGGGGGGGCAGGGGGGTTACACAGATACGCAGTATTTT. The chain has TRBV9 and TRBJ2-3, with 9 nucleotides matching TRBD2. V gave up 0 bases and J gave up 2 bases; unmatched junction bases: 16. The CDR3 has 20 residues. Per the germline V gene, CDR1 is SGDLS and CDR2 is YYNGEE.

The V gene is TRBV5-4, the J gene TRBJ1-3; TRBD1 agrees at 8 bases. The germline V gene encodes CDR1 SGHNT and CDR2 YYREEE (reference sequence). The V gene end was trimmed by 4 bases and the J gene end by 0 bases; junction bases not matched to a gene: 6. The CDR3 length is 16 residues. The chain's CDR3 is CASSAGQGVSGNTIYF. Written as DNA, the CDR3 is TGTGCCAGCAGCGCCGGACAGGGCGTCTCTGGAAACACCATATATTTT.

This clone was picked up a small number of times. The CDR3 loop is CASSYSSTGVSYEQYF. DNA for the CDR3: TGTGCCAGCAGTTACTCTTCCACGGGGGTCTCCTACGAGCAGTACTTC. The chain links TRBV6-7 to TRBJ2-7; D is possibly TRBD2 (6 bases). TRBV6-7 falls under the ORF class, with uncertain function. The CDR3 runs to 16 residues. Trimming removed 0 bases from V and 0 bases from J, with 12 bases in between.

The V gene is TRBV11-2, the J gene TRBJ1-4; no clear D gene. This CDR3 comprises 15 residues. V shed 0 bases and J shed 8 bases, with 13 bases lying between them. The V gene's germline CDR1 is SGHAT and CDR2 FQNNGV. CDR3 loop: CASSLDVGRNEKLFF. DNA of the CDR3: TGTGCCAGCAGCTTAGATGTGGGCAGGAACGAAAAACTGTTTTTT.

V is TRBV30 and J is TRBJ1-1; 8 bases align to TRBD1. The germline CDR1 and CDR2 sequences are GTSNPN and SVGIG (reference sequence). V lost 5 bases to trimming and J lost 3 bases; unmatched junction nucleotides: 5. This CDR3 has 13 amino acids. CDR3 bases: TGTGCCTGGCGGGACAGGTGGGACACTGAAGCTTTCTTT. As protein: CAWRDRWDTEAFF.

The chain has TRBV6-1 and TRBJ2-3, with a tentative D call TRBD2 (5 bases). Germline CDR1 MNHNS, CDR2 SASEGT. The CDR3 spans 15 residues. Trimming stripped 5 bases from V and 2 bases from J, with 14 bases between. The CDR3 here is CASSPLGSYTDTQYF. CDR3 coding DNA: TGTGCCAGCAGTCCCCTAGGGAGCTACACAGATACGCAGTATTTT.

This clone came up a few times. This rearrangement joins TRBV11-3 to TRBJ1-1, with D perhaps matching TRBD1 (5 bases). V shed 7 bases and J shed 3 bases, with 18 bases lying between them. The length of the CDR3 is 15 residues. The germline CDR1 and CDR2 sequences are SGHNT and YENEEA. In DNA, the CDR3 is TGTGCCAGCACCTCGCTGGGGGGGGTGGACACTGAAGCTTTCTTT. Translating it yields CASTSLGGVDTEAFF.

The rearrangement links TRBV2 to TRBJ1-2; the match to TRBD1 covers 9 bases. The J segment lost 1 base and the V segment lost 3 bases, leaving 3 bases of the junction unmatched. The length of the CDR3 is 15 residues. CDR1 and CDR2 from the germline V gene are SNHLY and FYNNEI. CDR3 nucleotide sequence: TGTGCCAGCAGTGAGACAGGGGGTTATAACTATGGCTACACCTTC. Protein sequence: CASSETGGYNYGYTF.

V and J are TRBV13 and TRBJ1-2; 7 positions match TRBD1. The ends lost 3 bases at V and 6 bases at J; junction bases unmatched: 1. Germline V gene data show CDR1 as PRHDT and CDR2 as FYEKMQ (reference sequence). This CDR3 region has 12 residues. The CDR3 protein is CASSLTGNGYTF. The CDR3 DNA follows: TGTGCCAGCAGCTTGACAGGGAATGGCTACACCTTC.

This clone was detected only a few times. This chain connects TRBV15 to TRBJ1-3; the match to TRBD1 covers 7 bases. J was trimmed by 0 bases and V by 6 bases; bases with no gene match: 5. There are 15 residues in the CDR3. CDR1 is LNHNV and CDR2 is YYDKDF in the germline V gene (reference sequence). The CDR3 sequence is CATRRTGPSGNTIYF. In DNA, the CDR3 is TGTGCCACCAGGCGGACAGGCCCCTCTGGAAACACCATATATTTT.

Details on this clone: Different DNA sequences within this sample yield the same CDR3. The V gene is TRBV15, the J gene TRBJ2-3; D is possibly TRBD1 (6 bases). V gave up 0 bases and J gave up 2 bases, with 12 bases separating them. Germline values: CDR1 LNHNV, CDR2 YYDKDF (reference sequence). The CDR3 spans 16 residues. The CDR3 loop reads CATSREYGQLTDTQYF. CDR3 DNA: TGTGCCACCAGCAGAGAGTACGGACAGCTCACAGATACGCAGTATTTT.

This chain joins TRBV10-3 and TRBJ2-1, with D perhaps TRBD1 (6 bases). CDR1 and CDR2 from the germline V gene are ENHRY and SYGVKD. Trimming removed 3 bases from V and 4 bases from J, with 13 bases in between. This CDR3 spans 15 amino acids. The CDR3 nucleotides read TGTGCCATCAGTGAAGTGGGGGCGCCGTACAATGAGCAGTTCTTC. Translated, it gives CAISEVGAPYNEQFF.

J is TRBJ1-6 and V is TRBV18; 7 bases agree with TRBD1. Germline values: CDR1 KGHSH, CDR2 LQKENI. This CDR3 has 15 residues. V was clipped by 1 base and J by 9 bases; unmatched bases: 6. The CDR3: CASSPREGDSSPLHF. CDR3 bases: TGTGCCAGCTCACCACGAGAAGGGGACAGTTCACCCCTCCACTTT.

This chain joins TRBV2 and TRBJ2-7; 7 positions match TRBD1. The CDR3 totals 15 residues. The germline CDR1 and CDR2 sequences are SNHLY and FYNNEI. The V and J ends lost 6 bases and 0 bases, in that order; junction bases with no gene match: 8. In DNA form, the CDR3 reads TGTGCCAGCAGGACCCCGGGACAGATCTCCTACGAGCAGTACTTC. Encoded protein: CASRTPGQISYEQYF.

With respect to this clone: In the same sample, other DNA sequences code for this CDR3. The V and J genes are TRBV7-3 and TRBJ2-1; 9 bases line up with TRBD2. V lost 2 bases and J lost 6; bases outside the gene matches: 5. Germline V gene data show CDR1 as SGHTA and CDR2 as FQGTGA. This CDR3 region has 15 residues. DNA for the CDR3: TGTGCCAGCAGCTTATTGGCGGGGGGGTTCAATGAGCAGTTCTTC. It translates to CASSLLAGGFNEQFF. Using reference TRBV7-3 and TRBJ2-1 for the parts outside the CDR3, the full variable domain is GAGVSQTPSNKVTEKGKYVELRCDPISGHTALYWYRQSLGQGPEFLIYFQGTGAADDSGLPNDRFFAVRPEGSVSTLKIQRTERGDSAVYLCASSLLAGGFNEQFFGPGTRLTVL.

The V gene is TRBV13, the J gene TRBJ2-3; 7 nucleotides line up with TRBD1. V trimming: 5 bases; J trimming: 2 bases; junction bases outside the gene matches: 13. The germline V gene has CDR1 PRHDT and CDR2 FYEKMQ (reference sequence). This CDR3 comprises 17 residues. The CDR3 DNA sequence: TGTGCCAGCAGCCCGGACCAGACGACAGGGATCACAGATACGCAGTATTTT. It specifies CASSPDQTTGITDTQYF.

This clone was detected once. The chain recombines TRBV27 with TRBJ2-5, with 9 bases that match TRBD1. Germline CDR1 reads MNHEY; CDR2 reads SMNVEV (reference sequence). The CDR3 is 16 amino acids. The junction had 12 bases not matched to a gene; V was cut back by 6 bases and J by 4 bases. CDR3 sequence reads: CASSNQGQGGSETQYF. CDR3 DNA: TGTGCCAGCAGCAACCAGGGACAGGGAGGATCAGAGACCCAGTACTTC.